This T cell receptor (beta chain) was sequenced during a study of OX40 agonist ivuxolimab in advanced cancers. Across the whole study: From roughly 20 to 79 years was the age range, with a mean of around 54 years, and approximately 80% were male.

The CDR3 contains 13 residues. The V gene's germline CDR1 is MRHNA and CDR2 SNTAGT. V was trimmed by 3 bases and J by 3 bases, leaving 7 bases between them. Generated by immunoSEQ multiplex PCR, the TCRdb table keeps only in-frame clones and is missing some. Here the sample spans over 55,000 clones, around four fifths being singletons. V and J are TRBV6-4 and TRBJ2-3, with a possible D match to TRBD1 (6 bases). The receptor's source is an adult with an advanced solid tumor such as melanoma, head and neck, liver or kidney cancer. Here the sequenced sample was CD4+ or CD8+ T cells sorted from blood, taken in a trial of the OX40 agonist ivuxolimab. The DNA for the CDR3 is TGTGCCAGCAGTGAACAGGGAACAGATACGCAGTATTTT. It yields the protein CASSEQGTDTQYF.